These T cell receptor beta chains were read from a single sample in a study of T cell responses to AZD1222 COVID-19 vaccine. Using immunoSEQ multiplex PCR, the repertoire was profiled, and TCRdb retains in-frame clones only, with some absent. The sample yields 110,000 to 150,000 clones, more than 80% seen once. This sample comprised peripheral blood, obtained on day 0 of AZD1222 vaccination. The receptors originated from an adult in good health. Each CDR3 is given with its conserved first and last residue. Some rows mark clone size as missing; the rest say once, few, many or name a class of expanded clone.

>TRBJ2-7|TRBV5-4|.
CASRLGGGLIYEQYF
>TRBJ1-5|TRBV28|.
CASIGGRGQNQPQHF
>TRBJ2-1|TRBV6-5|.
CASRRPILSYNEQFF
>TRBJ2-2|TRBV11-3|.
CASSLEGRYGDGTGELFF
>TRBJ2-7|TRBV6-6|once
CASSYDGGLDYEQYF
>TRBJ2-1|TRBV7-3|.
CASSFSSGTYNEQFF
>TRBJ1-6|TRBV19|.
CASSIGGSSPLHF
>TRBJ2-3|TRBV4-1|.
CASSHPGQSDTQYF
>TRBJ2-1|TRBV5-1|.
CASSVDWDNEQFF
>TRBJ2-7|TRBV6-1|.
CASSEEDSSYEQYF
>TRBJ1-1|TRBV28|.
CASSIPGHTEAFF
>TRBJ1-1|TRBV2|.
CASRARQGMNTEAFF
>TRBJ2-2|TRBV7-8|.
CASSFRGLTGELFF
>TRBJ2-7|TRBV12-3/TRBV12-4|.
CASSGHGKYEQYF
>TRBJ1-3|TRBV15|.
CATSRGGNTIYF
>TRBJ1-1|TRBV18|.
CASSAQGARLLSEAFF
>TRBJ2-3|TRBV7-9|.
CASSPKGATPSTDTQYF
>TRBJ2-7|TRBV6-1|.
CASSEGRVSGQYF
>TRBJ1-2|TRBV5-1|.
CASNAGGPNYGYTF
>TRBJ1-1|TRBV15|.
CATTHRRASMNTEAFF
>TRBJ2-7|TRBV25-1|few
CASSDLHGSYEQYF
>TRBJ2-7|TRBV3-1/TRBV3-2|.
CASSQMDSTSYEQYF